What follows are 24 T cell receptor beta chains derived from one specimen sequenced in a study of cytomegalovirus exposure and HLA in healthy donors. PCR amplification relied on 60 Vbeta primers (plus 13 Jbeta primers). Sequencing was performed with immunoSEQ multiplex PCR; in TCRdb, only in-frame clones are kept and a portion is missing. The sample holds some 190,000 clones; about 87% are singletons and the top ten take approximately 1.9%. Sequences were obtained from PBMCs. Every receptor here comes from a woman between 18 and 30 years old in good health and CMV-seronegative.

The chain employs TRBV29-1 and TRBJ2-7; 8 bases map to TRBD2. Germline loops: CDR1 SQVTM, CDR2 ANQGSEA. The V segment lost 0 bases and the J segment 1 base; nucleotides outside the gene matches: 5. The CDR3 covers 15 residues. CDR3 DNA: TGCAGCGTTGAAGAAGTAGCGGGGAGGTCCTACGAGCAGTACTTC. This codes for CSVEEVAGRSYEQYF.

This rearrangement joins TRBV5-4 to TRBJ1-6; the D gene is possibly TRBD1 (6 bases). The germline V gene has CDR1 SGHNT and CDR2 YYREEE (reference sequence). This CDR3 contains 16 residues. V gave up 4 bases and J gave up 9 bases, with 20 bases separating them. CDR3 loop: CASSPGTGPGGSPLHF. DNA for the CDR3: TGTGCCAGCAGCCCCGGCACAGGGCCCGGCGGTTCACCCCTCCACTTT.

The chain has TRBV28 and TRBJ2-3, with 7 bases lining up with TRBD2. J was trimmed by 4 bases and V by 10 bases; bases with no gene match: 14. The CDR3 is 15 amino acids. Germline CDR1 MDHEN, CDR2 SYDVKM. The CDR3 DNA is TGTGCCACCAGACTGACTAGCTATTCTGCAGATACGCAGTATTTT. Translated, it gives CATRLTSYSADTQYF.

This chain links TRBV7-9 with TRBJ2-7; possible D gene TRBD2, 6 bases. Germline values: CDR1 SEHNR, CDR2 FQNEAQ (reference sequence). CDR3 length equals 14 residues. V lost 1 base, J lost 6 bases, and 13 bases lay in between. CDR3 DNA sequence: TGTGCCAGCAGCTTAGGGGAGGCAGTTCGCGAGCAGTACTTC. It is translated as CASSLGEAVREQYF.

The J gene is TRBJ2-3, the V gene TRBV6-4; 12 bases align to TRBD2. The CDR3 runs to 16 residues. Losses at the gene ends were 4 bases for V and 4 bases for J; bases not matched to a gene: 6. Germline V gene sequence: CDR1 MRHNA, CDR2 SNTAGT. CDR3 sequence (DNA): TGTGCCAGCAGTGGGACTAGCGGGAAAGGGGCAGATACGCAGTATTTT. Its protein is CASSGTSGKGADTQYF.

The V call is TRBV18, the J call TRBJ1-2, with 11 bases identical to TRBD1. The germline V gene has CDR1 KGHSH and CDR2 LQKENI. The CDR3 loop spans 14 amino acids. V shed 4 bases, J shed 4 bases, and the junction held 2 bases outside the gene matches. The CDR3 is CASSQGQGVYGYTF. In DNA form, the CDR3 reads TGTGCCAGCTCACAGGGACAGGGGGTCTATGGCTACACCTTC.

The V gene is TRBV9, the J gene TRBJ1-1; D is perhaps TRBD1 (5 bases). This CDR3 has 13 amino acids. Trimming removed 4 bases from V and 7 bases from J, with 14 bases in between. CDR1 SGDLS and CDR2 YYNGEE come from the germline V gene. In DNA, the CDR3 is TGTGCCAGCAGCCCCATCGGGGGTGATGAAGCTTTCTTT. Its translation is CASSPIGGDEAFF.

V gene TRBV4-1 combines with J gene TRBJ2-7; 7 bases are a match to TRBD1. This CDR3 comprises 15 residues. Germline V gives CDR1 MGHRA, CDR2 YSYEKL. The V and J ends lost 1 base and 3 bases, in that order; junction bases with no gene match: 6. The CDR3, as DNA: TGCGCCAGCAGCCAAGGTACAGGGGCCTACTACGAGCAGTACTTC. This gives the protein CASSQGTGAYYEQYF.

DNA for the CDR3: TGCGCCAGCAGTATGGACAGACAAGAGACCCAGTACTTC. Amino acid sequence: CASSMDRQETQYF. This chain uses TRBV10-2 with TRBJ2-5; D is perhaps TRBD1 (6 bases). This CDR3 contains 13 residues. Trimming cost V 5 bases and J 2 bases, with 9 bases left between them. Per the germline V gene, CDR1 is WSHSY and CDR2 is SAAADI.

As DNA, the CDR3 is TGTGCCAGCAGCTTTTTCCCGGGACTAGCAGTTACCCATGAGCAGTTCTTC. It yields the protein CASSFFPGLAVTHEQFF. V is TRBV5-4 and J is TRBJ2-1; 9 bases line up with TRBD2. Germline CDR1 SGHNT, CDR2 YYREEE (reference sequence). V shed 2 bases, J shed 8 bases, and the junction held 14 bases outside the gene matches. The CDR3 has 17 amino acids.

The genes are TRBV6-5 and TRBJ1-2; no clear D gene. The CDR3 covers 14 residues. V lost 0 bases and J 3 bases, leaving 8 bases between the germline ends. CDR1 is MNHEY, CDR2 SVGAGI, per germline. This CDR3 reads CASSYSRQYYGYTF. CDR3 in DNA: TGTGCCAGCAGTTACTCGAGGCAGTACTATGGCTACACCTTC.

This clone was counted only a few times. This sequence joins TRBV28 and TRBJ2-7; 8 bases line up with TRBD1. Per germline, CDR1 MDHEN and CDR2 SYDVKM. The junction had 11 bases not matched to a gene; V was cut back by 10 bases and J by 0 bases. The CDR3 has 15 amino acids. CDR3 sequence (DNA): TGTGCCACCACCCCGGGACAGGTTAGCTCCTACGAGCAGTACTTC. It specifies CATTPGQVSSYEQYF.

The chain carries TRBV7-9 and TRBJ2-7; D may be TRBD1 (5 bases). Germline V gene data show CDR1 as SEHNR and CDR2 as FQNEAQ (reference sequence). CDR3 size: 16 residues. Trimming stripped 2 bases from V and 5 bases from J, with 19 bases between. The CDR3 DNA sequence: TGTGCCAGCAGCTTACTGGGGCCTCTAGGAACCCACGAGCAGTACTTC. It translates to CASSLLGPLGTHEQYF.

The V call is TRBV28, the J call TRBJ1-2, with TRBD1 as a possible D gene (5 bases). Germline CDR1 and CDR2: MDHEN and SYDVKM. The V end was cut by 6 bases, the J end by 4 bases, with 18 bases between. CDR3 length: 15 residues. CDR3 sequence: CASSRRDFQAYGYTF. CDR3 nucleotide sequence: TGTGCCAGCAGCCGGAGGGACTTCCAGGCCTATGGCTACACCTTC.

The V gene is TRBV11-3, the J gene TRBJ2-2, with D uncertain. The CDR3 is made up of 16 amino acids. V was cut by 5 bases and J by 2 bases, with 15 bases left in between. In germline, CDR1 is SGHNT, CDR2 YENEEA. The CDR3 sequence is CASSPPPMANTGELFF. The CDR3 nucleotides read TGTGCCAGCAGCCCCCCCCCGATGGCCAACACCGGGGAGCTGTTTTTT. The entire variable domain, with the rest obtained from reference TRBV11-3 and TRBJ2-2, is as follows: EAGVVQSPRYKIIEKKQPVAFWCNPISGHNTLYWYLQNLGQGPELLIRYENEEAVDDSQLPKDRFSAERLKGVDSTLKIQPAELGDSAVYLCASSPPPMANTGELFFGEGSRLTVL.

The chain recombines TRBV29-1 with TRBJ2-7; 7 bases are a match to TRBD1. Per the germline V gene, CDR1 is SQVTM and CDR2 is ANQGSEA. V trimming: 7 bases; J trimming: 2 bases; junction bases outside the gene matches: 5. This CDR3 has 12 amino acids. The CDR3 loop reads CSARGQAYEQYF. CDR3 DNA sequence: TGCAGCGCCCGAGGACAGGCCTACGAGCAGTACTTC.

V gene TRBV27 combines with J gene TRBJ1-6, with D possibly TRBD1 on 5 matching bases. This CDR3 contains 15 residues. Trimming pared 6 bases from V and 2 bases from J, leaving 11 bases between. Germline CDR1 reads MNHEY; CDR2 reads SMNVEV (reference sequence). The CDR3, as DNA: TGTGCCAGCAGGGGGGGGGTCCCCTATAATTCACCCCTCCACTTT. This codes for CASRGGVPYNSPLHF.

The chain is built from TRBV28 and TRBJ1-2; D unresolved. The V end was cut by 6 bases, the J end by 8 bases, with 25 bases between. CDR1 is MDHEN and CDR2 is SYDVKM in the germline V gene. This CDR3 contains 16 residues. CDR3 nucleotides: TGTGCCAGCAGCCCCTATGGAGGGAATCCTTCGGGGGGCTACACCTTC. As protein: CASSPYGGNPSGGYTF.

The chain joins TRBV10-2 to TRBJ2-2; D may be TRBD1 (5 bases). V was clipped by 6 bases and J by 2 bases, with 10 bases between them. CDR3 length: 14 residues. Germline-derived CDR1 and CDR2 are WSHSY and SAAADI. The CDR3 here is CASRGAVNTGELFF. The CDR3 nucleotides are TGCGCCAGCAGAGGGGCCGTAAACACCGGGGAGCTGTTTTTT.

Regarding this clone: This sample also contains other DNA sequences that code for the same CDR3. The chain is built from TRBV4-2 and TRBJ2-6; 10 positions agree with TRBD1. The junction had 8 bases not matched to a gene; V was cut back by 1 base and J by 2 bases. Germline-derived CDR1 and CDR2 are LGHNA and YNFKEQ. The CDR3 is 19 amino acids. The CDR3 DNA reads TGTGCCAGCAGCCAAGGAGCCGGGACAGGGGACCCTGGGGCCAACGTCCTGACTTTC. Its translation: CASSQGAGTGDPGANVLTF.

This chain uses TRBV11-3 with TRBJ2-4; TRBD1 matches at 12 bases. The CDR3 spans 18 residues. Per germline, CDR1 SGHNT and CDR2 YENEEA. V was clipped by 5 bases and J by 0 bases; unmatched bases: 8. The CDR3: CASSPGTGGAEAKNIQYF. CDR3 nucleotides: TGTGCCAGCAGCCCCGGGACAGGGGGCGCGGAAGCCAAAAACATTCAGTACTTC.

The chain employs TRBV27 and TRBJ2-7; TRBD2 aligns across 11 bases. Germline assignment: CDR1 MNHEY and CDR2 SMNVEV (reference sequence). With 6 bases clipped from V and 3 bases from J, the junction kept 7 bases outside the gene matches. There are 15 residues in the CDR3. The CDR3 spells CASSLTSGGFYEQYF. The CDR3 DNA sequence: TGTGCCAGCAGCCTCACTAGCGGGGGATTCTACGAGCAGTACTTC.

This rearrangement joins TRBV10-3 to TRBJ2-5, with a weak D call TRBD1 (6 bases). CDR1 ENHRY and CDR2 SYGVKD come from the germline V gene. The CDR3 is made up of 14 amino acids. With 4 bases removed from V and 1 base from J, the gap between germline ends came to 10 bases. The CDR3 loop reads CAISGGTLQETQYF. In DNA, the CDR3 is TGTGCCATCAGTGGGGGGACACTCCAAGAGACCCAGTACTTC.

The chain uses TRBV10-1 and TRBJ1-1, with D possibly TRBD1 on 6 matching bases. The V end was cut by 5 bases, the J end by 0 bases, with 16 bases between. The CDR3 has 16 residues. The V gene's germline CDR1 is WNHNN and CDR2 SYGVQD (reference sequence). The CDR3 DNA reads TGCGCCAGCAGTAGGGGCAGGGGTGGAATGAACACTGAAGCTTTCTTT. Protein: CASSRGRGGMNTEAFF.